This entry features one TCR beta chain sequence. This sample was included in a study of blood T cell repertoires in COVID-19. The CDR3 runs to 15 residues. Germline V gene sequence: CDR1 SNHLY, CDR2 FYNNEI. Trimming took off 10 bases at V and 6 bases at J, with 24 bases between the two ends. The method was immunoSEQ multiplex PCR; TCRdb's version includes in-frame clones alone and lacks a portion of them. The sample includes about 190,000 clones, roughly 80% of them seen just once. The TCR comes from a woman aged 45 to 65 with acute or convalescent COVID-19. The chain links TRBV2 to TRBJ2-5, with D possibly matching TRBD1 (5 bases). The specimen sequenced was peripheral blood. CDR3 in amino acids: CATSVRGGPKKTQYF. The DNA of the CDR3 is TGTGCCACCTCGGTTAGGGGTGGCCCAAAAAAGACCCAGTACTTC.